What follows describes a single T cell receptor beta chain. Antigen unknown. At one end the junction does not follow the germline gene, possibly because of a read error. CDR3 length: 17 amino acids. Germline V gene data show CDR1 as SGHRS and CDR2 as YFSETQ. This sample was taken from a study of metastatic and nonmetastatic thyroid tumors. As for the study in general: It was across blood and tumor or nodule tissue from malignant and benign thyroid patients that repertoires were compared. General observations from the study: According to reports, the diversity of TCR beta was significantly higher in malignant thyroid tumors than in benign nodules, and this held in both blood and tumor samples.

Thyroid surgery had not been preceded by any treatment in any patient. Original processing notes: Variation in CDR3 across clinicopathological groups served as the basis for constructing a distant-metastasis classifier in papillary thyroid cancer. TCRdb re-processed the PCR reads through MiXCR. These V and J calls derive from TCRdb rather than the authors' analysis. This table holds about 8,100 clones, 44% found once. V is TRBV5-1 and J is TRBJ1-1, with TRBD1 matching over 9 bases. Sequencing input: tumor tissue. This TCR derives from a male donor with papillary thyroid cancer or a benign thyroid nodule (not recorded which). Some clones in this sample may be carry-over from other donors' samples. The CDR3 coding sequence is TGCGCCAGCAGCGCAGGACAGGGGTTATATTTGGACACTGAATCTTTCTTT. Encoded protein: CASSAGQGLYLDTESFF.